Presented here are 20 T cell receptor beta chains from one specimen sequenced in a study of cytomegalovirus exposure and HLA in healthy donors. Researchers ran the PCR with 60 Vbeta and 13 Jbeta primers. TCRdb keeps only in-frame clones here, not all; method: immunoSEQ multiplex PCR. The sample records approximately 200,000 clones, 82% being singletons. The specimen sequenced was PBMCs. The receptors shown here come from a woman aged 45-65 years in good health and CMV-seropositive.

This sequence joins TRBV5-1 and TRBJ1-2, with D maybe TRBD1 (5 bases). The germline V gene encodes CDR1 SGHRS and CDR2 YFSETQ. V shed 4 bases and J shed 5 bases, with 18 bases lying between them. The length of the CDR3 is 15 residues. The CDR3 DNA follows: TGCGCCAGCAGCCCCCGTGCCGTAGGGGCGTATGGCTACACCTTC. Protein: CASSPRAVGAYGYTF.

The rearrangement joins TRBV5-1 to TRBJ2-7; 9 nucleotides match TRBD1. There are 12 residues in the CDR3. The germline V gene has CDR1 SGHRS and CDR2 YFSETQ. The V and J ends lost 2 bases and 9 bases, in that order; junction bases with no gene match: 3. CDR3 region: CASSFGTGRQYF. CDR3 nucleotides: TGCGCCAGCAGCTTCGGGACAGGGAGGCAGTACTTC.

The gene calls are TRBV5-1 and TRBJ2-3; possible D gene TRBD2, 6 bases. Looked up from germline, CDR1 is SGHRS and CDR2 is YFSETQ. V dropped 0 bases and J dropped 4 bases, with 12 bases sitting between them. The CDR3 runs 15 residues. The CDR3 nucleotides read TGCGCCAGCAGCTTGGACGGGAGTTCACCAGATACGCAGTATTTT. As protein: CASSLDGSSPDTQYF.

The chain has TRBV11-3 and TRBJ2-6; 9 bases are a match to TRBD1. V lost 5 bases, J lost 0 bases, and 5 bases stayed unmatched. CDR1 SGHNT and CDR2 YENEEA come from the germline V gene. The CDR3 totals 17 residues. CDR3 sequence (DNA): TGTGCCAGCAGCCCGGGACAGGGAAACTCTGGGGCCAACGTCCTGACTTTC. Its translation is CASSPGQGNSGANVLTF.

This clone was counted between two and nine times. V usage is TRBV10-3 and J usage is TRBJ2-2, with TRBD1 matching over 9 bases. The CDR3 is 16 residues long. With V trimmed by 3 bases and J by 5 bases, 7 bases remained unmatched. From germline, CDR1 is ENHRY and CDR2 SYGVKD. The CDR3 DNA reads TGTGCCATCAGTGATAAATGGACAGGGGAGACCGGGGAGCTGTTTTTT. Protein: CAISDKWTGETGELFF.

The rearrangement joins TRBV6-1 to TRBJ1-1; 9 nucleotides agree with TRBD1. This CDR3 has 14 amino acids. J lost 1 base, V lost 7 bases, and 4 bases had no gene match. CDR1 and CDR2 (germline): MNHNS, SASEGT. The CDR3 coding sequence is TGTGCCAGCACTGGACAGGGGCCGAACACTGAAGCTTTCTTT. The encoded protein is CASTGQGPNTEAFF.

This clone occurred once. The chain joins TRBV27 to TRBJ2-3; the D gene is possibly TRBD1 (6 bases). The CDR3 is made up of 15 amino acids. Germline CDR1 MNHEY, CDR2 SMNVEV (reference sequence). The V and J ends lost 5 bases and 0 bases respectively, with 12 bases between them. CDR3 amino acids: CASSPGQPSTDTQYF. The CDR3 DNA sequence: TGTGCCAGCAGTCCAGGACAGCCAAGCACAGATACGCAGTATTTT.

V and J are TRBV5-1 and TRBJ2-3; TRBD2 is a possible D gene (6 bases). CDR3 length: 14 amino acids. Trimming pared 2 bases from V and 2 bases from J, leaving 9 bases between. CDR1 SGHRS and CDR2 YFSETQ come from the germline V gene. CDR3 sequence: CASSFGGYTDTQYF. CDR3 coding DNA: TGCGCCAGCAGCTTTGGAGGGTACACAGATACGCAGTATTTT.

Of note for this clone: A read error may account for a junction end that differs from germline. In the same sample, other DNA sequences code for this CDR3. CDR3 in DNA: TGTGCCAGCAGCTCTTCACAGGGGGACTATGGCTATACCTTC. Protein: CASSSSQGDYGYTF. The chain joins TRBV9 to TRBJ1-2; the match to TRBD1 covers 8 bases. There are 14 residues in the CDR3. The germline CDR1 and CDR2 sequences are SGDLS and YYNGEE.

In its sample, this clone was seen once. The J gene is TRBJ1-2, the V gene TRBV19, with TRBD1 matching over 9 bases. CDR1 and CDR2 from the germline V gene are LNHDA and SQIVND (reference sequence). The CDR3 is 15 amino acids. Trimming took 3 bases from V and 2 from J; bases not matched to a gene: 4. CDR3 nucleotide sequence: TGTGCCAGTAGTATGGGGACAGGGATAAACTATGGCTACACCTTC. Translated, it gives CASSMGTGINYGYTF.

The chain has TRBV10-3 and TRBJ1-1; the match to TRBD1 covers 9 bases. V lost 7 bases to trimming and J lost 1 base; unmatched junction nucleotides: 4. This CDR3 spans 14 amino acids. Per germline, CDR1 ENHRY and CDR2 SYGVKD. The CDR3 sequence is CAIMRDRANTEAFF. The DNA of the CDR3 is TGTGCCATCATGAGGGACAGGGCGAACACTGAAGCTTTCTTT.

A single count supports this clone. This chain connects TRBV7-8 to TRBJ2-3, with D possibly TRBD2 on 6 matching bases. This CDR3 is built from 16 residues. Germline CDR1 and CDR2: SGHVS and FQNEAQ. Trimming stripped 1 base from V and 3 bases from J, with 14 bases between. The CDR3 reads CASSLVGGRETDTQYF. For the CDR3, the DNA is TGTGCCAGCAGCTTAGTTGGAGGGAGAGAAACAGATACGCAGTATTTT.

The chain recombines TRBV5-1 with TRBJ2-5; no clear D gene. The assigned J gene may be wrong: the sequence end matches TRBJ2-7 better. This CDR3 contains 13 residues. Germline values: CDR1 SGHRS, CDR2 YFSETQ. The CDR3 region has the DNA TGCGCCAGCAGCTTGGAAGCACCCTACGAGCAGTACTTC. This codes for CASSLEAPYEQYF.

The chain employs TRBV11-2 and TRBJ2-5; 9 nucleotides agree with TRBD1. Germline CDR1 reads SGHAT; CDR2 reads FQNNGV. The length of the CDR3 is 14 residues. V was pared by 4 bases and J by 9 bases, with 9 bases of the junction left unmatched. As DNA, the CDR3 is TGTGCCAGCAGCTCCGGACAGGGGTTGAAGTCCCAGTACTTC. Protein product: CASSSGQGLKSQYF.

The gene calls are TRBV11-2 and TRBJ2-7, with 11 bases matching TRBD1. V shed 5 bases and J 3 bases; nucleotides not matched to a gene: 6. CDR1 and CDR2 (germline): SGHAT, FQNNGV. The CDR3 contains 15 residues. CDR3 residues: CASSPGQGAFYEQYF. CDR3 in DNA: TGTGCCAGCAGCCCCGGACAGGGGGCTTTCTACGAGCAGTACTTC.

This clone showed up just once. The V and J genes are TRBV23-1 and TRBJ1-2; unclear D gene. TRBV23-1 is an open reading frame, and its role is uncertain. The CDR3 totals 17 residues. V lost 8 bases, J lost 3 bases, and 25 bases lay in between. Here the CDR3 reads CASSTYLEGRCYYGYTF. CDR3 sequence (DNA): TGCGCCAGCTCGACCTACCTAGAGGGAAGGTGTTACTATGGCTACACCTTC.

The CDR3 nucleotides are TGCGCCAGCAGCTTGACCGGGACAGGGCAAGATACGCAGTATTTT. Its translation: CASSLTGTGQDTQYF. The V call is TRBV5-1, the J call TRBJ2-3, with TRBD1 matching over 9 bases. The CDR3 consists of 15 residues. J lost 5 bases, V lost 1 base, and 5 bases had no gene match. Germline values: CDR1 SGHRS, CDR2 YFSETQ.

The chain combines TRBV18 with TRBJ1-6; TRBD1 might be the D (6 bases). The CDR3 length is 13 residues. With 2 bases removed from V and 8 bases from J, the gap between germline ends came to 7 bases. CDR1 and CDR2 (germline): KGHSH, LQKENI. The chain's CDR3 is CASSPAGDSPLHF. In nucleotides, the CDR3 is TGTGCCAGCTCACCAGCAGGGGATTCACCCCTCCACTTT.

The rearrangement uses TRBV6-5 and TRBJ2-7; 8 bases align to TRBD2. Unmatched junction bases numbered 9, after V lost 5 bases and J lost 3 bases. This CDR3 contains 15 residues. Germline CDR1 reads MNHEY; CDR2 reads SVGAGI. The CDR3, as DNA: TGTGCCAGCAGTCCCGGAGTAGCGGGAAACTACGAGCAGTACTTC. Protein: CASSPGVAGNYEQYF.

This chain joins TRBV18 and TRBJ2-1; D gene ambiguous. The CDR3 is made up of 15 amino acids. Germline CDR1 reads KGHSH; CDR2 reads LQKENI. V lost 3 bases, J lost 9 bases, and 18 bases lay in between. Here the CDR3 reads CASSPLQAHQAEQFF. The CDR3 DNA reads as TGTGCCAGCTCACCCCTTCAGGCCCATCAGGCTGAGCAGTTCTTC.